This entry features one T cell receptor (beta chain) sequence. Its antigen is undetermined. This record comes from a study of B cell selection in AIRE deficiency. Regulatory T cells were sorted as CD4+CD25hiCD127low/negative cells. Method: immunoSEQ multiplex PCR; TCRdb's copy keeps in-frame clones and lacks some. The table includes approximately 24,000 clones, around 92% detected once. The CDR3 consists of 14 residues. The V gene end was trimmed by 4 bases and the J gene end by 9 bases; junction bases not matched to a gene: 10. Germline CDR1 and CDR2: SGHRS and YFSETQ. Broader study findings: Shared Treg sequences were biased toward short CDR3s with few non-templated nucleotide insertions. Only 8.5% to 9.5% of around 3,800 shared Treg sequences were patient-specific; 31.6% healthy-specific.

This TCR was sampled from a human donor in good health. Sequenced: CD4+CD25+ Tregs sorted from PBMCs. The chain recombines TRBV5-1 with TRBJ1-2, with TRBD1 identical over 9 bases. CDR3 region: CASSAGTGTLSYTF. The CDR3 DNA is TGCGCCAGCAGCGCGGGGACAGGGACTCTCAGCTACACCTTC. The entire variable domain, with the rest obtained from reference TRBV5-1 and TRBJ1-2, is as follows: KAGVTQTPRYLIKTRGQQVTLSCSPISGHRSVSWYQQTPGQGLQFLFEYFSETQRNKGNFPGRFSGRQFSNSRSEMNVSTLELGDSALYLCASSAGTGTLSYTFGSGTRLTVV.